This is a list of T cell receptor beta chains from one sample in a study of T cell responses to AZD1222 COVID-19 vaccine. The repertoire was sequenced with immunoSEQ multiplex PCR; TCRdb's copy has only in-frame clones and lacks some. The repertoire holds under 150,000 clones, with roughly 89% as singletons. Source: peripheral blood, taken on day 0 of MenACWY control vaccination. The receptors were gathered from an adult in good health. Each CDR3 is given with its conserved first and last residue. The D gene is left open where the match is weak. The size entry is marked missing in some rows and otherwise reads once, few, many or a size class.

J gene	clone size	V gene	D gene	CDR3 protein	CDR3 DNA
TRBJ2-7	.	TRBV11-2	.	CASSFTGYGEQYF	TGTGCCAGCAGCTTTACCGGGTACGGCGAGCAGTACTTC
TRBJ2-7	.	TRBV18	.	CASSRAGKALSYEQYF	TGTGCCAGCTCACGGGCAGGCAAGGCGTTATCCTACGAGCAGTACTTC
TRBJ2-7	.	TRBV4-1	TRBD2	CASSPEATSGGAYEQYF	TGCGCCAGCAGCCCCGAGGCCACTAGCGGGGGGGCCTACGAGCAGTACTTC
TRBJ1-3	.	TRBV6-5	.	CASRVAWDSGNTIYF	TGTGCCAGCAGGGTGGCTTGGGACTCTGGAAACACCATATATTTT
TRBJ2-7	.	TRBV10-3	TRBD2	CAISGEGRYEQYF	TGTGCCATCAGTGGGGAGGGACGCTACGAGCAGTACTTC
TRBJ2-1	once	TRBV27	.	CASSLRGNEQFF	TGTGCCAGCAGTTTAAGGGGGAATGAGCAGTTCTTC
TRBJ2-7	.	TRBV12-3/TRBV12-4	.	CTSSQVSGRQYF	TGTACCAGCAGCCAAGTTAGCGGTCGGCAGTACTTC
TRBJ1-2	.	TRBV11-2	.	CASTEGGVDGYTF	TGTGCCAGCACCGAGGGGGGGGTAGATGGCTACACCTTC
TRBJ2-7	.	TRBV5-6	TRBD1	CASTPGTGIYYEQYF	TGTGCCAGCACTCCCGGGACAGGGATCTACTACGAGCAGTACTTC
TRBJ1-1	.	TRBV6-2/TRBV6-3	TRBD1	CASSYDREGAEAFF	TGTGCCAGCAGTTACGACAGGGAAGGCGCTGAAGCTTTCTTT
TRBJ2-7	once	TRBV4-3	.	CASSPNTGPSEQYF	TGCGCCAGCAGCCCGAACACGGGCCCGTCCGAGCAGTACTTC
TRBJ2-3	.	TRBV10-3	.	CAISESAADTQYF	TGTGCCATCAGTGAGTCCGCGGCAGATACGCAGTATTTT
TRBJ2-3	.	TRBV19	TRBD2	CASRRTSGFTDTQYF	TGTGCCAGTAGGCGGACTAGCGGGTTCACAGATACGCAGTATTTT
TRBJ1-6	.	TRBV10-3	TRBD1	CAISESSGTGQVNSPLHF	TGTGCCATCAGTGAGTCGAGCGGGACAGGGCAAGTCAATTCACCCCTCCACTTT
TRBJ2-3	.	TRBV5-1	.	CASSFELGTDTQYF	TGCGCCAGCAGCTTTGAGTTAGGTACAGATACGCAGTATTTT
TRBJ1-2	.	TRBV28	.	CASSLAQGIGYTF	TGTGCCAGCAGTTTGGCCCAGGGGATTGGCTACACCTTC
TRBJ2-2	.	TRBV6-5	TRBD2	CASSYFGLASTGELFF	TGTGCCAGCAGTTATTTCGGACTAGCGTCCACCGGGGAGCTGTTTTTT
TRBJ1-6	.	TRBV7-3	.	CASSLLSGGNSPLHF	TGTGCCAGCAGCTTGTTAAGTGGTGGAAATTCACCCCTCCACTTT
TRBJ1-4	few	TRBV6-5	.	CASTWDSMGEKLFF	TGTGCCAGCACCTGGGACTCAATGGGAGAAAAACTGTTTTTT
TRBJ2-1	.	TRBV4-2	.	CASSQARVTSGTNEQFF	TGTGCCAGCAGCCAAGCAAGGGTCACTAGTGGTACGAATGAGCAGTTCTTC
TRBJ2-2	.	TRBV7-6	.	CASSPRTGLETGELFF	TGTGCCAGCAGCCCCCGGACAGGACTAGAAACCGGGGAGCTGTTTTTT
TRBJ2-1	few	TRBV4-3	.	CASGVRGSEQFF	TGCGCCAGCGGGGTCAGGGGAAGTGAGCAGTTCTTC
TRBJ1-4	.	TRBV14	.	CASSQDWVLGEKLFF	TGTGCCAGCAGCCAAGACTGGGTCCTCGGTGAAAAACTGTTTTTT
TRBJ1-6	.	TRBV3-1/TRBV3-2	.	CASSQAESYSPLHF	TGTGCCAGCAGCCAAGCGGAATCCTATTCACCCCTCCACTTT
TRBJ2-2	once	TRBV7-6	TRBD2	CASTLAGNTGELFF	TGTGCCAGCACACTAGCGGGGAACACCGGGGAGCTGTTTTTT
TRBJ1-1	.	TRBV5-1	.	CASSTRGDTEAFF	TGCGCCAGCAGCACGAGGGGTGACACTGAAGCTTTCTTT
TRBJ1-1	.	TRBV28	.	CASSLLQGGNTEAFF	TGTGCCAGCAGTTTATTACAGGGCGGGAACACTGAAGCTTTCTTT
TRBJ2-2	.	TRBV7-9	TRBD2	CASSFGAGGPGGELFF	TGTGCCAGCAGCTTTGGGGCGGGAGGGCCCGGCGGGGAGCTGTTTTTT
TRBJ1-5	.	TRBV7-2	.	CASSLRGNQPQHF	TGTGCCAGCAGCTTGAGGGGCAATCAGCCCCAGCATTTT
TRBJ1-4	.	TRBV5-1	TRBD1	CASSMTGPSTNEKLFF	TGCGCCAGCAGCATGACAGGGCCTTCAACTAATGAAAAACTGTTTTTT
TRBJ1-1	.	TRBV6-1	.	CASSETWGRAEAFF	TGTGCCAGCAGTGAAACTTGGGGGAGGGCTGAAGCTTTCTTT
TRBJ2-5	few	TRBV10-1	TRBD1	CASSELTGQGAETQYF	TGCGCCAGCAGTGAGTTGACCGGACAGGGAGCGGAGACCCAGTACTTC
TRBJ1-2	.	TRBV7-2	TRBD1	CASSSPSRGQGLRGYTF	TGTGCCAGCAGCTCGCCGTCTCGGGGACAGGGGTTGAGGGGCTACACCTTC
TRBJ1-4	few	TRBV18	.	CASSPGSGTNEKLFF	TGTGCCAGCTCACCAGGATCAGGGACTAATGAAAAACTGTTTTTT
TRBJ1-2	.	TRBV4-3	TRBD1	CASSPRGQGNGYTF	TGCGCCAGCAGCCCCCGGGGACAGGGGAATGGCTACACCTTC
TRBJ1-5	.	TRBV5-8	.	CASSPYRANQPQHF	TGTGCCAGCAGCCCTTACAGGGCTAATCAGCCCCAGCATTTT
TRBJ2-3	.	TRBV7-2	.	CASSFDGPRTDTQYF	TGTGCCAGCAGCTTCGATGGCCCCCGCACAGATACGCAGTATTTT
TRBJ1-1	.	TRBV5-1	TRBD1	CASSLGPGTGASATEAFF	TGCGCCAGCAGCTTGGGCCCCGGGACAGGGGCTTCGGCGACTGAAGCTTTCTTT
TRBJ1-1	once	TRBV7-8	.	CASSPPRAEAFF	TGTGCCAGCAGCCCCCCTAGGGCTGAAGCTTTCTTT
TRBJ2-1	.	TRBV5-6	.	CASSQGIKEKNEQFF	TGTGCCAGCAGCCAGGGAATTAAGGAGAAAAATGAGCAGTTCTTC
TRBJ2-7	.	TRBV28	TRBD2	CASSTTGTSGGYEQYF	TGTGCCAGCAGTACGACCGGGACTAGCGGGGGGTACGAGCAGTACTTC
TRBJ2-4	.	TRBV7-3	.	CASSLRLGLANLAKNIQYF	TGTGCCAGCAGCTTAAGGTTGGGCTTAGCGAACCTAGCCAAAAACATTCAGTACTTC
TRBJ2-6	.	TRBV10-3	TRBD1	CAISRKGQRNSGANVLTF	TGTGCCATCAGTCGCAAGGGACAGAGAAACTCTGGGGCCAACGTCCTGACTTTC
TRBJ2-7	.	TRBV5-1	.	CASSSYVGGEQYF	TGCGCCAGCAGCTCGTACGTCGGGGGCGAGCAGTACTTC
TRBJ2-4	.	TRBV6-4	.	CASSDLPQGIQYF	TGTGCCAGCAGTGACCTTCCTCAAGGCATTCAGTACTTC
TRBJ2-1	.	TRBV29-1	.	CSLVAAGNEQFF	TGCAGCCTCGTGGCAGCAGGGAATGAGCAGTTCTTC
TRBJ2-2	.	TRBV30	.	CALDSNTGELFF	TGTGCTTTGGACAGTAACACCGGGGAGCTGTTTTTT
TRBJ1-2	.	TRBV6-5	TRBD1	CASSYRDSGYTF	TGTGCCAGCAGTTACCGGGACAGCGGCTACACCTTC
TRBJ2-2	.	TRBV4-1	.	CASSQDRLLGIGELFF	TGCGCCAGCAGCCAAGATAGGCTATTGGGAATCGGGGAGCTGTTTTTT
TRBJ2-2	few	TRBV30	TRBD2	CAWSYGLAGAAGELFF	TGTGCCTGGAGTTATGGACTAGCGGGAGCGGCCGGGGAGCTGTTTTTT
TRBJ1-6	.	TRBV28	.	CATRSGGSNSPLHF	TGTGCCACGCGGAGTGGGGGAAGTAATTCACCCCTCCACTTT
TRBJ2-7	.	TRBV5-1	.	CASSLAGSGSYEQYF	TGCGCCAGCAGCTTGGCTGGTAGCGGTTCCTACGAGCAGTACTTC
TRBJ2-3	once	TRBV19	.	CASRGQSTDTQYF	TGTGCCAGTAGGGGTCAAAGCACAGATACGCAGTATTTT
TRBJ2-1	.	TRBV5-4	TRBD2	CASSLVRYQRESYNEQFF	TGTGCCAGCAGCTTGGTGAGGTACCAGCGGGAGTCCTACAATGAGCAGTTCTTC
TRBJ2-1	.	TRBV5-1	TRBD2	CASSTSSGSNEQFF	TGCGCCAGCAGCACCTCTAGCGGGAGTAATGAGCAGTTCTTC